This is a list of T cell receptor beta chains from one sample in a study of beta chain features in type 1 diabetes. Using immunoSEQ multiplex PCR, the repertoire was profiled, and TCRdb retains in-frame clones only, with some absent. The sample carries 300,000 or so clones, 9.3% recorded once. The source material was central memory CD4+ T cells from blood. These receptors were obtained from a man aged 30 to 45 with type 1 diabetes. Each CDR3 is given with its conserved first and last residue.

V	J	CDR3
TRBV5-1	TRBJ2-7	CASSLVGPSYEQYF
TRBV11-3	TRBJ2-3	CASSSTTRTQYF
TRBV25-1	TRBJ2-5	CASSLTSGGQETQYF
TRBV29-1	TRBJ2-7	CSAVTDAGEQYF
TRBV28	TRBJ1-4	CASSGRDRSYEKLFF
TRBV18	TRBJ2-1	CASSSGSYNEQFF
TRBV5-1	TRBJ1-2	CASSLTTGPDYGYTF
TRBV7-9	TRBJ1-4	CASSPQMGAGEKLFF
TRBV6-5	TRBJ2-1	CASSYSGLGLHEQFF
TRBV19	TRBJ2-5	CASSIGSGGRQETQYF
TRBV7-2	TRBJ2-5	CASSLGAPAGETQYF
TRBV4-1	TRBJ2-1	CASSQDKGGWAKNEQFF
TRBV11-2	TRBJ1-3	CASSFGQGRGNTIYF
TRBV7-9	TRBJ1-5	CASSPGDSGNQPQHF
TRBV19	TRBJ2-1	CASTSPTGNHNEQFF
TRBV19	TRBJ1-5	CASSLQEQPQHF
TRBV10-1	TRBJ1-1	CASSESGNTEAFF
TRBV5-1	TRBJ2-5	CASSLEGGKETQYF
TRBV5-6	TRBJ2-3	CASSLTKDTQYF
TRBV23-1	TRBJ2-7	CASSRRTGGENEQYF
TRBV7-6	TRBJ2-7	CASSLGSSLGYEQYF
TRBV5-6	TRBJ1-2	CASSLGDYGYTF
TRBV5-6	TRBJ2-7	CASSLRGTGDSYEQYF
TRBV5-1	TRBJ2-1	CASSLQGQANEQFF
TRBV28	TRBJ1-4	CASSLQPNEKLFF
TRBV18	TRBJ1-1	CASSPTAQGTNTEAFF
TRBV7-9	TRBJ2-1	CASSLERVGGQFF
TRBV28	TRBJ2-1	CASRSGQGWNNEQFF
TRBV6-6	TRBJ2-3	CASSLGAADTQYF
TRBV20-1	TRBJ2-7	CSAHYSAEQYF
TRBV5-1	TRBJ1-2	CASSSIRQDMGGYTF
TRBV29-1	TRBJ2-3	CSVPGQGVPDTQYF
TRBV12-5	TRBJ1-5	CASGLFGGLNQPQHF
TRBV10-1	TRBJ2-1	CAREGQGNYNEQFF
TRBV7-6	TRBJ1-1	CASSLDRGTEAFF
TRBV14	TRBJ1-1	CASSLGIRGTEAFF
TRBV30	TRBJ2-3	CAWAQGQGGDTQYF
TRBV10-3	TRBJ1-6	CAISGRQVNNSPLHF
TRBV2	TRBJ2-5	CASRPDGGAKTQYF
TRBV10-1	TRBJ2-5	CASSTGVETQYF
TRBV5-1	TRBJ1-1	CASSSATGSWAFF
TRBV4-3	TRBJ2-7	CASSQQTGSEGFSYEQYF
TRBV18	TRBJ1-6	CASSPQGDNSPLHF
TRBV28	TRBJ1-4	CASREAGAGEKLFF